The sequence of this TCR beta chain was determined in a study of vaccination effects on CD4 cells after COVID-19. Assay used: immunoSEQ multiplex PCR; TCRdb lists only in-frame clones, some missing. The repertoire holds about 37,000 clones, about three fifths seen once, with 15% in the top ten. Antigen-specific CD4+ T cells were first expanded with viral peptide pools by the ViraFEST assay and only then sequenced. Upon completion of 10 to 11 days in culture, CD4+ T cells were isolated. Testing of the vaccine recipients showed negative nucleocapsid antibodies and no prior SARS-CoV-2 infection. Culturing of two million PBMC per well took place with about 10 IU/ml IL-2 and around 10 ug/ml peptides. Half of the medium was exchanged for IL-2 medium on both days 3 and 7. V lost 4 bases, J lost 5 bases, and 20 bases lay in between. CDR3 length: 16 residues. Germline CDR1 SSHAT, CDR2 FNYEAQ (reference sequence).

On this clone itself: Its antigen is unidentified.

Overall study results and limits: Convalescent patients were scarce, and early post-infection timepoints were absent. The vaccine-induced clones of healthy vaccinees included only 1 of 255 that cross-reacted with common cold coronaviruses.

The chain uses TRBV7-7 and TRBJ1-1; D is ambiguous. The receptor was derived from a human donor who received a COVID-19 vaccine. Specimen: CD4+ T cells from PBMCs cultured with HCoV-OC43 spike peptides, collected before COVID-19 vaccination. Described subset: HCoV-OC43 spike overlapping peptide pool stimulation. The CDR3 is CASSSRGGLLETEAFF. The DNA of the CDR3 is TGTGCCAGCAGCTCACGTGGAGGCCTTTTGGAGACTGAAGCTTTCTTT.